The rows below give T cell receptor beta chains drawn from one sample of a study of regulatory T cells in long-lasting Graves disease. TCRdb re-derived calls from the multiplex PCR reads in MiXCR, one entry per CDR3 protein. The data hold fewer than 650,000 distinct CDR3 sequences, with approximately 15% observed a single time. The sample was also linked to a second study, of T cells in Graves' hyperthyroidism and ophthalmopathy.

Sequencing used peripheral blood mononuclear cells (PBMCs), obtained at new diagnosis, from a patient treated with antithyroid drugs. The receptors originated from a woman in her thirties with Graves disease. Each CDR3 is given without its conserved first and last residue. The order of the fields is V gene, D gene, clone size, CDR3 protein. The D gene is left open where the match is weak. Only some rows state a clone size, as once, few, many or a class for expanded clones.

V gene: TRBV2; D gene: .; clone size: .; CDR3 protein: ASSYTPGLTYEQY
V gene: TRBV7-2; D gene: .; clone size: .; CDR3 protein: ASSRGGLNEKLF
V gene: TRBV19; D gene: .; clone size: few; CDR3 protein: ASSIGDKRSYLSSYNEQF
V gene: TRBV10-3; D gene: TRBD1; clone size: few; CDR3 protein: AISSDRGNSPLH
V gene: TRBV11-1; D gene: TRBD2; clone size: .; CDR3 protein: ASSLNPPGTSSETQY
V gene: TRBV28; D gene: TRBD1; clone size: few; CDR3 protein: ASSTGGKGPDTQY
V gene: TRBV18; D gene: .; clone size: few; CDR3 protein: ASSPGTNSPLH
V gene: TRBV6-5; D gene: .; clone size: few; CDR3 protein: ASSWTGLGTDTQY
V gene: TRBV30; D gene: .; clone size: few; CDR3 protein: AWSVWGNSGNTIY
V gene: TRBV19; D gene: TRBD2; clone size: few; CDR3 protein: ATQPVTSGTGTQY
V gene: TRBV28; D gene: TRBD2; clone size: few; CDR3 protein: ASSLLNAGESGTGELF
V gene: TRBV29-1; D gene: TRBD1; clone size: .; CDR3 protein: SVGDTGAANTEAF
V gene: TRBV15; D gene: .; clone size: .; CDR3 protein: ATSRDKWTSEAF